This T cell receptor beta chain was captured by sequencing in a study of breast tumors, draining lymph nodes, adjacent tissues. General study findings and limits: Tumor repertoires ranked between lymph nodes and nontumor tissue in diversity, with V and J gene preferences. Most tumor T cells seemingly derive from lymph node, then expand in tumor. Data only fit, rather than demonstrated, lymph node origin of most tumor T cells.

TCRdb itself ran the multiplex PCR reads through MiXCR, one entry per CDR3 protein. The table lists around 100,000 distinct CDR3 sequences, about 20% of them singletons. This clonotype was seen many times. Its specificity is not known. Samples came from axillary lymph nodes draining the breast cancer. Sequenced material: axillary lymph node tissue. The TCR was taken from a female donor with breast cancer. Some clones in this sample may be carry-over from other donors' samples.

The CDR3 here is CASSAPRAGGGSDTQYF. The CDR3 DNA reads TGTGCCAGCAGCGCACCACGTGCGGGGGGAGGGTCAGATACGCAGTATTTT. The rearrangement links TRBV9 to TRBJ2-3; 8 nucleotides align to TRBD2. The J segment lost 4 bases and the V segment lost 3 bases, leaving 13 bases of the junction unmatched. CDR1 is SGDLS, CDR2 YYNGEE, per germline. The CDR3 covers 17 residues.